This TCR beta chain was captured by sequencing in a study of T-cell reconstitution after alpha-beta-depleted transplantation in children. The TCRbeta library was prepared with unique molecular identifiers. TCRdb analysed the PCR reads with MiXCR anew, one entry per CDR3 protein. The sample includes 700,000 to 950,000 distinct CDR3 sequences, roughly 15% seen only once; the top ten take roughly 4.8%. This clonotype has only a few counts. J gave up 4 bases and V 7 bases, and 2 bases lay outside the gene matches. This CDR3 is built from 12 residues. V usage is TRBV12-3 or TRBV12-4 and J usage is TRBJ2-3, with TRBD2 matching over 7 bases. The sample in question was PBMCs, mostly from graft donor cells, obtained 360 days after TCRalphabeta/CD19-depleted stem cell transplant. This TCR derives from a male patient between 10 and 17 years old who had a stem cell transplant for acute lymphoblastic leukemia, so the T cells may come from the graft donor. The CDR3 nucleotides are TGTGCCAGCAAGGCGGGAGCAGATACGCAGTATTTT. It translates to CASKAGADTQYF.